Below, 2 T cell receptor beta chains from the same sample are listed, as sequenced in a study of T cell repertoires in cytomegalovirus infection. Antigens of these TCRs are unknown. One entry per CDR3 protein, called by TCRdb with MiXCR from the reads. The sample lists around 130,000 distinct CDR3 sequences, roughly 25% occurring once. Sequences were obtained from PBMCs, sequenced either directly or after in vitro stimulation (not recorded which). Receptor source: a human donor in good health (CMV status not recorded). Some clones in this sample may be carry-over from other donors' samples.

This clonotype was detected ten times or more. The chain combines TRBV7-2 with TRBJ2-1; TRBD2 agrees at 8 bases. This CDR3 has 12 residues. Trimming cost V 6 bases and J 15 bases; bases outside gene matches: 10. Germline loops: CDR1 SGHTA, CDR2 FQGNSA. The CDR3 nucleotides are TGTGCCAGCAGTTTAACCGGGACTAGTTTGTTCTTC. Encoded protein: CASSLTGTSLFF.

The V and J genes are TRBV12-3 or TRBV12-4 and TRBJ2-3, with a tentative D call TRBD1 (6 bases). The CDR3 runs 13 residues. V was cut by 6 bases and J by 4 bases, with 11 bases left in between. The chain's CDR3 is CASRPTGSDTQYF. CDR3 sequence (DNA): TGTGCCAGCAGACCAACAGGGTCAGATACGCAGTATTTT.